Following are 8 T cell receptor beta chains from one sample sequenced in a study of cytomegalovirus exposure and HLA in healthy donors listed by TCRdb under 2017. The library came from the immunoSEQ multiplex PCR assay. The multiplex PCR relied on a mix of 60 forward primers for TCR Vbeta segments and 13 reverse primers for TCR Jbeta segments. TCRdb took over this immuneACCESS table, retaining in-frame rearrangements with V and J assigned. Such tables are incomplete; in checked studies, under half of the missing clones stem from an unresolved V gene, and the remainder is unexplained. This sample's table contains about 70,000 clones. The top ten clonotypes cover around 2.4% of the sample. The sequencing sample was made of PBMCs. The receptors come from a female donor in good health and CMV-seropositive.

The V call is TRBV9, the J call TRBJ2-2, with TRBD1 as a possible D gene (5 bases). Trimming stripped 0 bases from V and 1 base from J, with 13 bases between. Looked up from germline, CDR1 is SGDLS and CDR2 is YYNGEE. This CDR3 is built from 17 residues. CDR3 sequence (DNA): TGTGCCAGCAGCGTAGTACCCATAGGACAGAACACCGGGGAGCTGTTTTTT. Its translation: CASSVVPIGQNTGELFF.

The CDR3 nucleotides are TGTGCCACTGGGGAACTGGCAGGGGGCCTCTATGGCTACACCTTC. Protein: CATGELAGGLYGYTF. V usage is TRBV6-5 and J usage is TRBJ1-2, with 8 bases identical to TRBD1. This CDR3 comprises 15 residues. The V gene's germline CDR1 is MNHEY and CDR2 SVGAGI. J lost 4 bases, V lost 10 bases, and 14 bases had no gene match.

The chain uses TRBV18 and TRBJ1-2; 8 bases match TRBD1. Trimming took 2 bases from V and 7 from J; bases not matched to a gene: 12. The length of the CDR3 is 16 residues. CDR1 is KGHSH, CDR2 LQKENI, per germline. CDR3 nucleotides: TGTGCCAGCTCACCAAGTAGGAAGGTCAGGGGGCCTGGCTACACCTTC. Protein: CASSPSRKVRGPGYTF.

The CDR3 region is CASSPPTTANYGYTF. The CDR3 nucleotides are TGTGCCAGCTCACCACCTACCACAGCTAACTATGGCTACACCTTC. The chain is built from TRBV18 and TRBJ1-2; D is undetermined. The CDR3 is 15 amino acids. CDR1 is KGHSH and CDR2 is LQKENI in the germline V gene. With 0 bases removed from V and 0 bases from J, the gap between germline ends came to 8 bases.

The chain joins TRBV9 to TRBJ1-1; D gene ambiguous. Trimming cost V 3 bases and J 1 base, with 10 bases left between them. The length of the CDR3 is 14 residues. The germline gives CDR1 SGDLS, CDR2 YYNGEE. The CDR3 reads CASSARGENTEAFF. For the CDR3, the DNA is TGTGCCAGCAGCGCCCGCGGGGAGAACACTGAAGCTTTCTTT.

The rearrangement links TRBV10-1 to TRBJ2-7; possible D gene TRBD1, 5 bases. Per germline, CDR1 WNHNN and CDR2 SYGVQD (reference sequence). The CDR3 has 14 amino acids. Trimming stripped 3 bases from V and 4 bases from J, with 13 bases between. In DNA, the CDR3 is TGCGCCAGCAGTGACTCTGGCAGGGAATACGAGCAGTACTTC. It codes for CASSDSGREYEQYF.

The V and J genes are TRBV2 and TRBJ1-1; D is perhaps TRBD1 (5 bases). The CDR3 covers 13 residues. Germline V gene sequence: CDR1 SNHLY, CDR2 FYNNEI. V gave up 7 bases and J gave up 1 base, with 10 bases separating them. The CDR3 nucleotides are TGTGCCAGCATTAGTGGACAGAACACTGAAGCTTTCTTT. Its protein product is CASISGQNTEAFF.

The chain employs TRBV7-2 and TRBJ2-7; tentatively, D is TRBD1 (6 bases). The CDR3 extends over 14 amino acids. With 3 bases removed from V and 0 bases from J, the gap between germline ends came to 9 bases. The V gene's germline CDR1 is SGHTA and CDR2 FQGNSA. The CDR3: CASSLGHFSYEQYF. The CDR3 DNA reads as TGTGCCAGCAGCTTGGGACATTTCTCCTACGAGCAGTACTTC.